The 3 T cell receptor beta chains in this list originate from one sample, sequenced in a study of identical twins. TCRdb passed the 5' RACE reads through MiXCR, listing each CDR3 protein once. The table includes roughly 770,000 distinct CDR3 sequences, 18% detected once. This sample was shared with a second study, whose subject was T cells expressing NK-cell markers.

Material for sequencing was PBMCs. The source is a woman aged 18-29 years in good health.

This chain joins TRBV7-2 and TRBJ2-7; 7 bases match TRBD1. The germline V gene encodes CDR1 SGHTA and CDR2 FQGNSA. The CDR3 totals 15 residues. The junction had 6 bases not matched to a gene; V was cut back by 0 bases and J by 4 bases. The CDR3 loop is CASSLAPTGIYEQYF. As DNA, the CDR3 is TGTGCCAGCAGCTTAGCCCCGACAGGGATTTACGAGCAGTACTTC.

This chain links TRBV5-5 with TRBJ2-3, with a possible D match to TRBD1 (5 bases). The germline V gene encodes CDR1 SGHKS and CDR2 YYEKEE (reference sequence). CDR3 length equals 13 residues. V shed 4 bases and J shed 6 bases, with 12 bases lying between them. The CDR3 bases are TGTGCCAGCAGCACGATCAGGGTCGATACGCAGTATTTT. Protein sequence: CASSTIRVDTQYF.

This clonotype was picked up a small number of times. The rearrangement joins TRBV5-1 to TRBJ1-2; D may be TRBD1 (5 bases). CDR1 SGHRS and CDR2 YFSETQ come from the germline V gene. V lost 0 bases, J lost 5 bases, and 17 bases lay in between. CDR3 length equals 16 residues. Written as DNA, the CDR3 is TGCGCCAGCAGCTTGGGCTGGCAGCAGAGGGGATATGGCTACACCTTC. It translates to CASSLGWQQRGYGYTF.